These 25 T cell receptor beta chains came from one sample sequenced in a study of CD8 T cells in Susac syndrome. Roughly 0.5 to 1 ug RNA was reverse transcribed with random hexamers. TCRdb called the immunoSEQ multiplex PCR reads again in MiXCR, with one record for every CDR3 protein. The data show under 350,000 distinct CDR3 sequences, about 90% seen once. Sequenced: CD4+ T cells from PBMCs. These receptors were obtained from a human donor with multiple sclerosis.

CDR3 DNA: TGTGCCACCGGGACTAGCGGGGGATACAATGAGCAGTTCTTC. Protein sequence: CATGTSGGYNEQFF. This chain uses TRBV10-3 with TRBJ2-1; TRBD2 agrees at 14 bases. The CDR3 has 14 residues. Germline V lookup: CDR1 ENHRY, CDR2 SYGVKD. With V trimmed by 10 bases and J by 4 bases, 3 bases remained unmatched.

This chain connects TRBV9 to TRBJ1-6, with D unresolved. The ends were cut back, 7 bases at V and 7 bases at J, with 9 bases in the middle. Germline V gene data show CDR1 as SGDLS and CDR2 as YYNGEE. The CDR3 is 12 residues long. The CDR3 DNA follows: TGTGCCAGCGCCACTTCCAATTCACCCCTCCACTTT. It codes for CASATSNSPLHF.

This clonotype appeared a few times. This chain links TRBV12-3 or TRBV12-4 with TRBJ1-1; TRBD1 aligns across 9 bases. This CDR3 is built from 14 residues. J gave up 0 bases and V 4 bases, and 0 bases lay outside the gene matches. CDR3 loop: CASSWDRVNTEAFF. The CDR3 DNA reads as TGTGCCAGCAGTTGGGACAGGGTGAACACTGAAGCTTTCTTT.

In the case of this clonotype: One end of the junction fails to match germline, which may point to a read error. The CDR3 is CASSRTGIDQGTQYF. Here the CDR3 DNA reads TGTGCCAGCAGTCGGACAGGGATCGACCAAGGGACCCAGTACTTC. The J gene is TRBJ2-5, the V gene TRBV6-5; 8 bases are a match to TRBD1. Germline CDR1 is MNHEY and CDR2 is SVGAGI. The CDR3 sequence is 15 residues long.

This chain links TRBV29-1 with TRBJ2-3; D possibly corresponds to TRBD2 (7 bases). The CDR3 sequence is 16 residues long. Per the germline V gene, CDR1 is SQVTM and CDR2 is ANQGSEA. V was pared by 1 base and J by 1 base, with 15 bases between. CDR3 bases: TGCAGCGTTGAAGTTCCCGGGGGGCGGGGCACAGATACGCAGTATTTT. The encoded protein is CSVEVPGGRGTDTQYF.

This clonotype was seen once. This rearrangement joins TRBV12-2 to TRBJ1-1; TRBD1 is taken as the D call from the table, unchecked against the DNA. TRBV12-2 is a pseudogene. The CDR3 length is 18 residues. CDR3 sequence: CASRSPSGTGIGHTEAFF. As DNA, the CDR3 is TGTGCAAGTCGTTCCCCAAGTGGGACAGGAATTGGGCACACTGAAGCTTTCTTT.

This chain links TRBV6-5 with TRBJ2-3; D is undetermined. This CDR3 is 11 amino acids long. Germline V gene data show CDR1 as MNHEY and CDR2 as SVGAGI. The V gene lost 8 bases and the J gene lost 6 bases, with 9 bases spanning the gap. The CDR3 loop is CASRGGDTQYF. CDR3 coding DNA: TGTGCCAGCCGCGGCGGCGATACGCAGTATTTT.

Written as DNA, the CDR3 is TGCAGCGTTGAACGGCGGGGCTCCTACAATGAGCAGTTCTTC. This gives the protein CSVERRGSYNEQFF. This sequence joins TRBV29-1 and TRBJ2-1, with TRBD2 as a possible D gene (6 bases). V lost 2 bases and J lost 0, with 8 bases in between. Germline-derived CDR1 and CDR2 are SQVTM and ANQGSEA. This CDR3 spans 14 amino acids.

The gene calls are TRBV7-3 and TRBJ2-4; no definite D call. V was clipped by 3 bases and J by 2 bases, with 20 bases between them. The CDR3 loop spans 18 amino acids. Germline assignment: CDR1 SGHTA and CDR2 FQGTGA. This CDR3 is CASSFSLNWPHSKNIQYF. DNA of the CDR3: TGTGCCAGCAGCTTTTCCTTAAACTGGCCCCACTCCAAAAACATTCAGTACTTC.

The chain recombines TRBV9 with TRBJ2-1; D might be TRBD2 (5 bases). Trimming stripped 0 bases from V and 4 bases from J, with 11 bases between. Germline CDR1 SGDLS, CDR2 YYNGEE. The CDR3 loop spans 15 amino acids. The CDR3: CASSVASTSYNEQFF. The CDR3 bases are TGTGCCAGCAGCGTAGCTAGCACGTCATACAATGAGCAGTTCTTC. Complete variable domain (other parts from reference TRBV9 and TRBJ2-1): DSGVTQTPKHLITATGQRVTLRCSPRSGDLSVYWYQQSLDQGLQFLIQYYNGEERAKGNILERFSAQQFPDLHSELNLSSLELGDSALYFCASSVASTSYNEQFFGPGTRLTVL.

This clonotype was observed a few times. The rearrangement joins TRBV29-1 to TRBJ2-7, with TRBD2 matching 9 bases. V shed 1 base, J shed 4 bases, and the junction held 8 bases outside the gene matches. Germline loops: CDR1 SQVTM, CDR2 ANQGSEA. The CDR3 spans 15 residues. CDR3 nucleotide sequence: TGCAGCGTTGAAGGACTAGCGGAGTCCGATTACGAGCAGTACTTC. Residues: CSVEGLAESDYEQYF.

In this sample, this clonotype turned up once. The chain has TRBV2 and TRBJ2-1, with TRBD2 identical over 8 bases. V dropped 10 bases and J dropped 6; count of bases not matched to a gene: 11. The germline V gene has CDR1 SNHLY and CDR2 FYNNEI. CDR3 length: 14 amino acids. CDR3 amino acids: CATRTGGAVNEQFF. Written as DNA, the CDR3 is TGTGCCACCCGGACCGGGGGGGCCGTCAATGAGCAGTTCTTC.

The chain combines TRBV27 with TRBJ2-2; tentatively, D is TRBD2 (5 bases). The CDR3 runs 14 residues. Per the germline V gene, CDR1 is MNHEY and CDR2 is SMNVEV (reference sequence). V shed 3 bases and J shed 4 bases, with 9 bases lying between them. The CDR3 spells CASSFRRLTGELFF. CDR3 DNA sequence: TGTGCCAGCAGTTTCAGGAGGCTCACCGGGGAGCTGTTTTTT.

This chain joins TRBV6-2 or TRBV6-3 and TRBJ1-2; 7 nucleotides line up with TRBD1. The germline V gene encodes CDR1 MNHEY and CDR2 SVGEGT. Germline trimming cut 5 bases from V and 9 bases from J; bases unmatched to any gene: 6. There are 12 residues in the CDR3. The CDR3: CASSRQGLSYTF. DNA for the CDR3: TGTGCCAGCAGTCGACAGGGTTTGAGCTACACCTTC.

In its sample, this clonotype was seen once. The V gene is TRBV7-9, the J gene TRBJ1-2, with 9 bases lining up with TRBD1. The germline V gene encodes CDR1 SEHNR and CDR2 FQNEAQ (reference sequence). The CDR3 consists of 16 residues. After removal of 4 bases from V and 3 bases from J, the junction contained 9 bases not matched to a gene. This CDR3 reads CASSSGQGLEDYGYTF. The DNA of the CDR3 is TGTGCCAGCAGCTCCGGACAGGGGCTCGAGGACTATGGCTACACCTTC.

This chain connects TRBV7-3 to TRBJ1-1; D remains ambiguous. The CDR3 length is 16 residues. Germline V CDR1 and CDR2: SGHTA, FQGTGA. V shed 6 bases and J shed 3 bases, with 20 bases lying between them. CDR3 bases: TGTGCCAGCAGTCTCGAGCAGACGGCGTCGTACACTGAAGCTTTCTTT. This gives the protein CASSLEQTASYTEAFF.

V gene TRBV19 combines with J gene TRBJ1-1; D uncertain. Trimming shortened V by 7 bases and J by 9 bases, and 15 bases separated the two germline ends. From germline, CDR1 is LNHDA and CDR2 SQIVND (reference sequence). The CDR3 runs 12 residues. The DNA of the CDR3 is TGTGCCAGTAAGGAGGGCCTTCGACAAGCTTTCTTT. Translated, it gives CASKEGLRQAFF.

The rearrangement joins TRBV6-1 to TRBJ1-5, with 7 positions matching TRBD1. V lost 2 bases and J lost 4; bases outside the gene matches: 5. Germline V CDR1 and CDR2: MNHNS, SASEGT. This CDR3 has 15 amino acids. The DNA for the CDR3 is TGTGCCAGCAGTGAAATACAGGGGTCTAATCAGCCCCAGCATTTT. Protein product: CASSEIQGSNQPQHF.

The CDR3 DNA sequence: TGCAGCGTTGAAACCGGGACAGGGGGCGATGAAGCTTTCTTT. Protein: CSVETGTGGDEAFF. The chain employs TRBV29-1 and TRBJ1-1, with 12 bases fitting TRBD1. This CDR3 is built from 14 residues. V was pared by 2 bases and J by 7 bases, with 5 bases of the junction left unmatched. Germline V gene data show CDR1 as SQVTM and CDR2 as ANQGSEA.

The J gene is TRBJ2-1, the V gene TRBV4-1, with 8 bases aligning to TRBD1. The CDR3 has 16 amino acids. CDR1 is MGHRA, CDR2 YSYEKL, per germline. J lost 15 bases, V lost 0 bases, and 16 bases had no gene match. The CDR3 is CASSQDRFRLGQGRFF. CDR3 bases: TGCGCCAGCAGCCAAGATCGCTTCCGCCTTGGACAGGGTCGGTTCTTC.

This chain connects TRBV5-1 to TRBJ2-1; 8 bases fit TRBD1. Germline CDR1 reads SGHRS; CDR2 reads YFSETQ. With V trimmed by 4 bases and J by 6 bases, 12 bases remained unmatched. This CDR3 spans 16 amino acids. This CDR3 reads CASSVTTGVQFNEQFF. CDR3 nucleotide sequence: TGCGCCAGCAGCGTCACGACAGGGGTCCAGTTCAATGAGCAGTTCTTC.

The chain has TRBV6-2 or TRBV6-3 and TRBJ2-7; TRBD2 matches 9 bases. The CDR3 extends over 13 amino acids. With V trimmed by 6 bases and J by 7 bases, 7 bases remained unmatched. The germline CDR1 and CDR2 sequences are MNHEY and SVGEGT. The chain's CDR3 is CASRPSGISEQYF. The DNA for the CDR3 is TGTGCCAGCAGACCTAGCGGGATTTCAGAGCAGTACTTC.

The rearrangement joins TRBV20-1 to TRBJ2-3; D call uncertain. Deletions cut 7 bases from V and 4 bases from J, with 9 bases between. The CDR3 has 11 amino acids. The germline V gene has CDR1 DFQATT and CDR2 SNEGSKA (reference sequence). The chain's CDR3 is CSVMLSDTQYF. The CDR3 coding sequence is TGCAGTGTTATGTTGTCAGATACGCAGTATTTT.

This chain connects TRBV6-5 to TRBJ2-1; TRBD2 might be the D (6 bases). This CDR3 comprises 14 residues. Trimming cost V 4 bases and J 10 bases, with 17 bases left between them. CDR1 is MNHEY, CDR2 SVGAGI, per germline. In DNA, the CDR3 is TGTGCCAGCAGTTTGAGCCGGGGGATGAGGGAGCAGTTCTTC. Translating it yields CASSLSRGMREQFF.

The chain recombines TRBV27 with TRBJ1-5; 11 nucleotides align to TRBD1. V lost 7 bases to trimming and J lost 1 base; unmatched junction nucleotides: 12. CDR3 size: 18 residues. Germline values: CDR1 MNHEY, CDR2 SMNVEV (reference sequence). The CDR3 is CASTIGTGGLESNQPQHF. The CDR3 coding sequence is TGTGCCAGCACCATAGGGACAGGGGGTCTTGAGAGCAATCAGCCCCAGCATTTT.